This record looks at one T cell receptor beta chain sequence and its context. What it recognizes is unknown. These data are taken from a study of T-cell memory formation after mild COVID-19. Study-level points and caveats: CD4/CD8 balance held among clones contracting day 15 to 85, and later expanders leaned CD4+. Several responding clones turned up in pre-infection memory, indicating that cross-reactive memory may have taken part.

Each CDR3 protein gets one entry after TCRdb re-called the 5' RACE reads with MiXCR. The sample contains 470,000 or so distinct CDR3 sequences, roughly 23% of which appear only once. This CDR3 region has 12 residues. The ends were cut back, 3 bases at V and 4 bases at J, with 6 bases in the middle. This sequence was found in an adult woman who had mild COVID-19 (a few samples of this study predate the infection). Cell type and time point are not known. This chain joins TRBV12-3 or TRBV12-4 and TRBJ1-1, with D unresolved. The sample consisted of PBMCs or a T cell subset sorted from them (not recorded which). DNA for the CDR3: TGTGCCAGCAGTTTTGGGCCCACTGAAGCTTTCTTT. Its translation: CASSFGPTEAFF.